This note documents a single T cell receptor beta chain sequence. Antigen: not known. The sample belongs to a study of T cell clones after liver transplantation. Study-level background: Samples came pre-transplant, pre-randomization before withdrawal, and post-randomization after withdrawal ended.

Sequenced by immunoSEQ multiplex PCR; TCRdb stores in-frame clones only, minus some. The repertoire holds more than 20,000 clones, about 83% seen once, with roughly 35% in the top ten. Germline CDR1 GTSNPN, CDR2 SVGIG (reference sequence). The CDR3 totals 13 residues. V was shortened by 3 bases and J by 3 bases, with 12 bases between the two germline ends. Study-wide points: Rather than being deleted, graft donor-reactive T cells may have moved into the graft. Donor-reactive sequences fell more than third party-reactive ones, suggesting partial deletion.

The sequence came from a human patient who received a liver transplant. Some T cells here may be from the graft donor. This chain connects TRBV30 to TRBJ2-7, with D possibly being TRBD2 (6 bases). Sequencing was performed on CD8+ T cells from blood, taken approximately 54 months after liver transplant. The CDR3 spells CAWRGGAGYEQYF. DNA for the CDR3: TGTGCCTGGAGAGGAGGGGCAGGCTACGAGCAGTACTTC.